Listed here are 27 T cell receptor beta chains from one sample, sequenced in a study of OX40 agonist ivuxolimab in advanced cancers. Library generation was performed with the immunoSEQ multiplex PCR assay. TCRdb holds this immuneACCESS table with in-frame rearrangements only. Some clones are missing; in checked studies, unresolved V genes explain under half, and the rest has no known cause. The sample table records roughly 20,000 clones; approximately 86% of these occur just once. 20% of the sample is taken by the ten largest. This material consisted of CD4+ or CD8+ T cells sorted from blood, taken in a trial of the OX40 agonist ivuxolimab. The receptors shown here come from an adult with an advanced solid tumor such as melanoma, head and neck, liver or kidney cancer.

This chain connects TRBV2 to TRBJ2-5; weak D call: TRBD1 (5 bases). V was clipped by 6 bases and J by 2 bases, with 7 bases between them. The CDR3 length is 12 residues. CDR1 and CDR2 (germline): SNHLY, FYNNEI. CDR3 amino acids: CASRSGQETQYF. CDR3 bases: TGTGCCAGCAGATCAGGGCAAGAGACCCAGTACTTC.

V and J are TRBV19 and TRBJ2-7, with 7 bases that match TRBD1. This CDR3 has 14 residues. Germline assignment: CDR1 LNHDA and CDR2 SQIVND (reference sequence). The V gene end was trimmed by 7 bases and the J gene end by 0 bases; junction bases not matched to a gene: 6. In nucleotides, the CDR3 is TGTGCCAGTAAAGGCCCAGGGGGCTCCTACGAGCAGTACTTC. It is translated as CASKGPGGSYEQYF.

The chain is built from TRBV29-1 and TRBJ1-1; weak D call: TRBD1 (6 bases). The CDR3 sequence is 13 residues long. From germline, CDR1 is SQVTM and CDR2 ANQGSEA. V was clipped by 3 bases and J by 5 bases, with 13 bases between them. CDR3 nucleotide sequence: TGCAGCGTTGATCGGGACACGACAACTGAAGCTTTCTTT. This sequence encodes CSVDRDTTTEAFF.

This rearrangement joins TRBV6-5 to TRBJ2-4, with D unclear. The CDR3 runs to 15 residues. V lost 4 bases, J lost 0 bases, and 10 bases lay in between. Germline CDR1 MNHEY, CDR2 SVGAGI. This CDR3 reads CASSSLLLAKNIQYF. DNA for the CDR3: TGTGCCAGCAGTTCTCTCCTCTTAGCCAAAAACATTCAGTACTTC.

This chain links TRBV14 with TRBJ1-1; 7 positions match TRBD1. The junction had 16 bases not matched to a gene; V was cut back by 4 bases and J by 5 bases. The CDR3 length is 17 residues. The germline V gene encodes CDR1 SGHDN and CDR2 FVKESK. CDR3 in amino acids: CASSPGGQAWGKTEAFF. The CDR3 DNA reads TGTGCCAGCAGCCCAGGGGGGCAGGCCTGGGGGAAGACTGAAGCTTTCTTT.

V gene TRBV4-2 combines with J gene TRBJ2-1; D is possibly TRBD2 (6 bases). Deletions cut 1 base from V and 6 bases from J, with 16 bases between. The germline V gene encodes CDR1 LGHNA and CDR2 YNFKEQ. The CDR3 has 16 residues. The CDR3 bases are TGTGCCAGCAGCCAAGGGCCGGGGGTGGAGGGCAATGAGCAGTTCTTC. It yields the protein CASSQGPGVEGNEQFF.

The genes are TRBV6-5 and TRBJ2-7; 7 nucleotides match TRBD1. The CDR3 spans 13 residues. Germline lookup yields CDR1 MNHEY and CDR2 SVGAGI. V shed 6 bases, J shed 6 bases, and the junction held 8 bases outside the gene matches. The CDR3 reads CASRLAGGFEQYF. The CDR3 nucleotides are TGTGCCAGCAGGTTAGCAGGGGGTTTCGAGCAGTACTTC.

The chain combines TRBV23-1 with TRBJ2-7; tentatively, D is TRBD1 or TRBD2 (5 bases each). TRBV23-1 is marked as an open reading frame, function uncertain. The V end lost 1 base, the J end lost 0 bases, and 10 bases lay between the germline ends. This CDR3 region has 15 residues. The CDR3 here is CASSQFPGSSYEQYF. CDR3 DNA sequence: TGCGCCAGCAGTCAATTCCCAGGGAGCTCCTACGAGCAGTACTTC.

The gene calls are TRBV7-6 and TRBJ2-2; 11 positions match TRBD2. Germline V lookup: CDR1 SGHVS, CDR2 FNYEAQ. The CDR3 is made up of 17 amino acids. J gave up 3 bases and V 5 bases, and 8 bases lay outside the gene matches. CDR3 in DNA: TGTGCCAGCAGCCGGCCCGGGACTAGCGGCTACACCGGGGAGCTGTTTTTT. It translates to CASSRPGTSGYTGELFF.

The chain carries TRBV29-1 and TRBJ2-3, with no clear D. CDR1 and CDR2 from the germline V gene are SQVTM and ANQGSEA. The V gene lost 4 bases and the J gene lost 9 bases, with 11 bases spanning the gap. The CDR3 covers 11 residues. The chain's CDR3 is CSVGRGLTQYF. In nucleotides, the CDR3 is TGCAGCGTTGGTCGTGGTTTAACGCAGTATTTT.

This rearrangement joins TRBV9 to TRBJ2-1, with TRBD1 matching over 11 bases. The CDR3 is 15 amino acids. V gave up 3 bases and J gave up 8 bases; unmatched junction bases: 7. CDR1 is SGDLS, CDR2 YYNGEE, per germline. CDR3 region: CASSAGDRGIDEQFF. CDR3 nucleotides: TGTGCCAGCAGCGCCGGGGACAGGGGGATCGATGAGCAGTTCTTC.

The chain joins TRBV5-6 to TRBJ2-7; 11 nucleotides align to TRBD1. V was pared by 3 bases and J by 2 bases, with 10 bases of the junction left unmatched. The CDR3 length is 17 residues. Germline lookup yields CDR1 SGHDT and CDR2 YYEEEE. CDR3 nucleotides: TGTGCCAGCAGCTGGGGACCGGGACAGGGGGGCACCTACGAGCAGTACTTC. Residues: CASSWGPGQGGTYEQYF.

V and J are TRBV19 and TRBJ2-1, with D perhaps TRBD1 or TRBD2 (5 bases each). The V end lost 5 bases, the J end lost 8 bases, and 22 bases lay between the germline ends. Germline CDR1 and CDR2: LNHDA and SQIVND (reference sequence). This CDR3 has 16 amino acids. CDR3 protein: CASSPPGPGITDEQFF. Written as DNA, the CDR3 is TGTGCCAGTAGTCCGCCGGGACCCGGAATCACCGATGAGCAGTTCTTC.

The chain links TRBV19 to TRBJ2-1, with D hard to call. The CDR3 runs to 14 residues. Deletions cut 1 base from V and 4 bases from J, with 8 bases between. In germline, CDR1 is LNHDA, CDR2 SQIVND (reference sequence). For the CDR3, the DNA is TGTGCCAGTAGTATAGGCGGCGGATACAATGAGCAGTTCTTC. This encodes CASSIGGGYNEQFF.

CDR3 loop: CASSPNPTATEAFF. CDR3 bases: TGCGCCAGCAGCCCCAACCCGACAGCCACTGAAGCTTTCTTT. J is TRBJ1-1 and V is TRBV5-1, with D tentatively TRBD1 (5 bases). This CDR3 is built from 14 residues. V was trimmed by 4 bases and J by 4 bases, leaving 14 bases between them. Per the germline V gene, CDR1 is SGHRS and CDR2 is YFSETQ.

J is TRBJ2-7 and V is TRBV4-1, with D uncertain. Germline CDR1 is MGHRA and CDR2 is YSYEKL. The CDR3 has 15 residues. V was clipped by 4 bases and J by 2 bases, with 15 bases between them. The CDR3 loop reads CASSPPGRNPYEQYF. The DNA for the CDR3 is TGCGCCAGCAGCCCCCCGGGCCGTAACCCCTACGAGCAGTACTTC.

The chain recombines TRBV6-6 with TRBJ1-4; 10 bases match TRBD1. V lost 4 bases to trimming and J lost 7 bases; unmatched junction nucleotides: 6. Germline assignment: CDR1 MNHNY and CDR2 SVGAGI (reference sequence). The CDR3 consists of 15 residues. CDR3 in amino acids: CASSSFGTGAEKLFF. In DNA, the CDR3 is TGTGCCAGCAGTTCCTTTGGGACAGGGGCTGAAAAACTGTTTTTT.

In its sample, this clone was seen a few times. The gene calls are TRBV25-1 and TRBJ2-7; no firm D call. CDR1 is MGHDK, CDR2 SYGVNS, per germline. The CDR3 loop spans 14 amino acids. V lost 4 bases and J 3 bases, leaving 13 bases between the germline ends. The CDR3 DNA is TGTGCCAGCAGTGTTGCGGCAGAGATCTACGAGCAGTACTTC. Protein product: CASSVAAEIYEQYF.

V gene TRBV6-6 combines with J gene TRBJ1-1; possible D gene TRBD1, 6 bases. V was shortened by 10 bases and J by 2 bases, with 17 bases between the two germline ends. In germline, CDR1 is MNHNY, CDR2 SVGAGI (reference sequence). The CDR3 has 14 amino acids. CDR3 region: CATSPSGGNTEAFF. Written as DNA, the CDR3 is TGTGCCACCTCTCCCTCGGGGGGCAACACTGAAGCTTTCTTT.

The chain employs TRBV11-2 and TRBJ2-7, with D tentatively TRBD2 (7 bases). The V end lost 3 bases, the J end lost 1 base, and 22 bases lay between the germline ends. CDR1 is SGHAT, CDR2 FQNNGV, per germline. CDR3 size: 18 residues. The chain's CDR3 is CASSFDAPAGAFSYEQYF. In DNA, the CDR3 is TGTGCCAGCAGCTTTGACGCGCCGGCGGGGGCTTTTTCCTACGAGCAGTACTTC. The full variable domain, rest sourced from reference TRBV11-2 and TRBJ2-7, is EAGVAQSPRYKIIEKRQSVAFWCNPISGHATLYWYQQILGQGPKLLIQFQNNGVVDDSQLPKDRFSAERLKGVDSTLKIQPAKLEDSAVYLCASSFDAPAGAFSYEQYFGPGTRLTVT.

The chain joins TRBV21-1 to TRBJ1-1. TRBV21-1 has pseudogene status. This CDR3 has 15 amino acids. This chain's CDR3 is CASSPRVSGDTEAFF. The CDR3 nucleotides are TGTGCCAGCAGCCCTCGGGTCTCCGGGGACACTGAAGCTTTCTTT.

The chain is built from TRBV6-1 and TRBJ2-5, with D perhaps TRBD2 (6 bases). Germline CDR1 and CDR2: MNHNS and SASEGT. The CDR3 is made up of 15 amino acids. V was shortened by 4 bases and J by 4 bases, with 16 bases between the two germline ends. The DNA for the CDR3 is TGTGCCAGCAGTGGAACCGGGACCGGGAGAGAGACCCAGTACTTC. Translated: CASSGTGTGRETQYF.

This chain uses TRBV5-1 with TRBJ2-5; 9 positions agree with TRBD1. Germline CDR1 is SGHRS and CDR2 is YFSETQ. The CDR3 runs 14 residues. Losses at the gene ends were 3 bases for V and 3 bases for J; bases not matched to a gene: 3. The chain's CDR3 is CASSWWTGEETQYF. The CDR3 nucleotides read TGCGCCAGCAGCTGGTGGACAGGGGAAGAGACCCAGTACTTC.

The CDR3 reads CASSLKWNQETQYF. CDR3 bases: TGCGCCAGCAGCTTGAAATGGAACCAAGAGACCCAGTACTTC. V and J are TRBV5-1 and TRBJ2-5; D unresolved. CDR1 and CDR2 from the germline V gene are SGHRS and YFSETQ. CDR3 length equals 14 residues. Deletions cut 1 base from V and 0 bases from J, with 7 bases between.

This clone was seen just once. The chain has TRBV10-2 and TRBJ2-7; weak D call: TRBD2 (5 bases). The CDR3 totals 14 residues. In germline, CDR1 is WSHSY, CDR2 SAAADI. The V and J ends lost 4 bases and 1 base respectively, with 11 bases between them. The CDR3 region has the DNA TGCGCCAGCAGTGTCGGCGGGCCTTCCTACGAGCAGTACTTC. This codes for CASSVGGPSYEQYF.

This chain uses TRBV5-4 with TRBJ2-2, with 11 bases matching TRBD2. The CDR3 sequence is 15 residues long. V shed 1 base, J shed 7 bases, and the junction held 3 bases outside the gene matches. CDR1 and CDR2 (germline): SGHNT, YYREEE (reference sequence). The CDR3 is CASSLTSGRFGELFF. Written as DNA, the CDR3 is TGTGCCAGCAGCTTGACTAGCGGGAGATTCGGGGAGCTGTTTTTT.

The chain couples TRBV27 to TRBJ1-2; D remains unclear. CDR1 MNHEY and CDR2 SMNVEV come from the germline V gene (reference sequence). The CDR3 is made up of 11 amino acids. The ends were cut back, 6 bases at V and 8 bases at J, with 10 bases in the middle. The CDR3 loop reads CASRGTRGYTF. CDR3 nucleotides: TGTGCCAGCAGGGGTACAAGAGGCTACACCTTC.